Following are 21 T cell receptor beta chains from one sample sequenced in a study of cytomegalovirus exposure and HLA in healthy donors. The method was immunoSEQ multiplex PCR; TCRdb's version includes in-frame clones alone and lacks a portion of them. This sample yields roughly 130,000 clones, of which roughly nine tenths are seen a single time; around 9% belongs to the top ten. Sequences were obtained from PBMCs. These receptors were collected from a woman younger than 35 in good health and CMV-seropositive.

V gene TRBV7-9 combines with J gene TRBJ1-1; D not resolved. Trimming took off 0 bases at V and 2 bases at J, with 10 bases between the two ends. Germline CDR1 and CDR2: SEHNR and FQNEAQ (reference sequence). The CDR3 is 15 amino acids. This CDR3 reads CASSLAQGLNTEAFF. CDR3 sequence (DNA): TGTGCCAGCAGCTTAGCGCAAGGACTTAACACTGAAGCTTTCTTT.

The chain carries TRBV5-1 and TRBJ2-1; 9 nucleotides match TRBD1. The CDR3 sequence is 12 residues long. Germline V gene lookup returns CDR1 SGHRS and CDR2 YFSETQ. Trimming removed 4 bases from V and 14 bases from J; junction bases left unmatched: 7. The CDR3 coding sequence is TGCGCCAGCAGCCGATCCCGGGACAGGGAGTTCTTC. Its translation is CASSRSRDREFF.

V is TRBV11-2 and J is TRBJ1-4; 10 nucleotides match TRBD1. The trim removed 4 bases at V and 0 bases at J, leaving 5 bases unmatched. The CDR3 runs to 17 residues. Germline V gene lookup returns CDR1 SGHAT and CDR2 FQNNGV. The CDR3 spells CASSSGQGRPTNEKLFF. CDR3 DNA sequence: TGTGCCAGCAGCTCGGGACAGGGGCGTCCAACTAATGAAAAACTGTTTTTT. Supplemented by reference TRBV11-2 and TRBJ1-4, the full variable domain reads EAGVAQSPRYKIIEKRQSVAFWCNPISGHATLYWYQQILGQGPKLLIQFQNNGVVDDSQLPKDRFSAERLKGVDSTLKIQPAKLEDSAVYLCASSSGQGRPTNEKLFFGSGTQLSVL.

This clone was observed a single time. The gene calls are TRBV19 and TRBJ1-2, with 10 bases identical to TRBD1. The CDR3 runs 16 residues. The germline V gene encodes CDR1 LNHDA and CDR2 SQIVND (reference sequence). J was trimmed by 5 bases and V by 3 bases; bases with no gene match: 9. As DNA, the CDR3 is TGTGCCAGTAGTATTTCGCCGGACAGGGGGGAATATGGCTACACCTTC. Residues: CASSISPDRGEYGYTF.

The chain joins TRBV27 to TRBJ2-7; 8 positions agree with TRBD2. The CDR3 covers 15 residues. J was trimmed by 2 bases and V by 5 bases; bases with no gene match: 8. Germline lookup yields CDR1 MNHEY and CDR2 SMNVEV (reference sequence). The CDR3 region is CASSRGLAGTYEQYF. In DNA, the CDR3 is TGTGCCAGCAGTCGCGGTCTAGCGGGTACCTACGAGCAGTACTTC.

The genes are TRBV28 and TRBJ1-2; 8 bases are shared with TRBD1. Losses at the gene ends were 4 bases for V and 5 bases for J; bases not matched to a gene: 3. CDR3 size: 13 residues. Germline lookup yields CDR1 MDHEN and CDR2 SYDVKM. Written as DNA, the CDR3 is TGTGCCAGCAGTTACAGGGGGGAGTATGGCTACACCTTC. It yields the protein CASSYRGEYGYTF.

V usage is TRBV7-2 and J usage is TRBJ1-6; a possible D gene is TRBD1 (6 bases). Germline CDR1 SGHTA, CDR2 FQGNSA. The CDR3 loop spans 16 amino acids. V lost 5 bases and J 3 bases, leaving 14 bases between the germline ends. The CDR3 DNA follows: TGTGCCAGCAGCCAAAGAGGACAGATCTATAATTCACCCCTCCACTTT. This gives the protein CASSQRGQIYNSPLHF.

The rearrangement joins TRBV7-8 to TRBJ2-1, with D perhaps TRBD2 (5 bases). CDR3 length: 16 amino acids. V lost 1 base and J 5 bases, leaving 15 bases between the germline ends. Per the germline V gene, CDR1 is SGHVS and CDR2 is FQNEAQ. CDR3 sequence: CASSLVGLTRDNEQFF. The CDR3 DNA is TGTGCCAGCAGCTTAGTCGGGCTAACTAGGGACAATGAGCAGTTCTTC.

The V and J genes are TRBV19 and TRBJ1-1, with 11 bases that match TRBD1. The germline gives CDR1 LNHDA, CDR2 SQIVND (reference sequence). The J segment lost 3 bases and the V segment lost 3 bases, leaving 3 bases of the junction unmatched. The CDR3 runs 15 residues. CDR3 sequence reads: CASSMWDRGDTEAFF. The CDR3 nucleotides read TGTGCCAGTAGTATGTGGGACAGGGGGGACACTGAAGCTTTCTTT.

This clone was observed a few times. CDR3 loop: CASSQTGNEQYF. The DNA for the CDR3 is TGTGCCAGCAGCCAAACAGGGAACGAGCAGTACTTC. The rearrangement joins TRBV4-2 to TRBJ2-7; a weak D match, TRBD1 (6 bases). The CDR3 totals 12 residues. Trimming removed 2 bases at V and 5 bases at J, with 7 bases between. Germline-derived CDR1 and CDR2 are LGHNA and YNFKEQ.

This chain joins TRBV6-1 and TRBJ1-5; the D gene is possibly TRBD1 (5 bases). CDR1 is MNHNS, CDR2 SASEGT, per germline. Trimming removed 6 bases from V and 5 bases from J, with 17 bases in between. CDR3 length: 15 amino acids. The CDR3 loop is CASRNDPTAHQPQHF. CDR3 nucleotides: TGTGCCAGCAGAAACGACCCGACAGCCCATCAGCCCCAGCATTTT.

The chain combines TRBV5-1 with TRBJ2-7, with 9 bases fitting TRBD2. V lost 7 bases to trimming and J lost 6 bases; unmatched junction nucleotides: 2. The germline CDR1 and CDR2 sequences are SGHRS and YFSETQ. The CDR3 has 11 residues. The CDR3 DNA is TGCGCCAGCCTTAGCGGGGGCGAGCAGTACTTC. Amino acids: CASLSGGEQYF.

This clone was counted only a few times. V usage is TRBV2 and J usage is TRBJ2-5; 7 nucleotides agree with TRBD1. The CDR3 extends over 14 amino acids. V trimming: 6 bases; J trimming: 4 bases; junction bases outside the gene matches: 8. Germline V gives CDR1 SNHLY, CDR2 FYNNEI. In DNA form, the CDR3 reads TGTGCCAGCAGAGAGGGACAGCGCCCAGAGACCCAGTACTTC. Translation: CASREGQRPETQYF.

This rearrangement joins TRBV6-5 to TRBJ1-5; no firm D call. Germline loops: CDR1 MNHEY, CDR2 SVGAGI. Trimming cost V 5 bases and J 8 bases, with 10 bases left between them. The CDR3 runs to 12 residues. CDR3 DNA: TGTGCCAGCAGTCCCAGCGCGGAGCCCCAGCATTTT. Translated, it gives CASSPSAEPQHF.

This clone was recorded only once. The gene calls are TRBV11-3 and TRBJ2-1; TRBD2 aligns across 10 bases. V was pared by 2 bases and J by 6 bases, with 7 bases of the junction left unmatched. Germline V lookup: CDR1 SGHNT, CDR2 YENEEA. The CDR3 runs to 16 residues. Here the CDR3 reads CASSLYGASGGNEQFF. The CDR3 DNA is TGTGCCAGCAGCTTATATGGGGCTAGCGGGGGCAATGAGCAGTTCTTC.

The CDR3 bases are TGCGCCAGCAGCCGAAACCCCAGGGAGGACACCGGGGAGCTGTTTTTT. This sequence encodes CASSRNPREDTGELFF. The chain recombines TRBV10-2 with TRBJ2-2, with D perhaps matching TRBD2 (6 bases). The germline V and J ends were trimmed by 6 bases and 3 bases, with 17 bases remaining between them. The CDR3 contains 16 residues. Germline-derived CDR1 and CDR2 are WSHSY and SAAADI.

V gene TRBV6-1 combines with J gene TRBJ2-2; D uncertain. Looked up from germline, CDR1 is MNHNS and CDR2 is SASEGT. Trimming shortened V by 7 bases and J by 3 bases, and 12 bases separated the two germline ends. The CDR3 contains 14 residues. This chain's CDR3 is CASNLPQDTGELFF. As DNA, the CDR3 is TGTGCCAGCAATCTGCCCCAGGACACCGGGGAGCTGTTTTTT.

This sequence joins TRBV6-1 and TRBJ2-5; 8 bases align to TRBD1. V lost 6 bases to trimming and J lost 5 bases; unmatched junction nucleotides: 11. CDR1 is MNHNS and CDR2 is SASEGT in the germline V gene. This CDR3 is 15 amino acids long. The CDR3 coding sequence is TGTGCCAGCAGCAGACAGGGGTGGGATGGGGAGACCCAGTACTTC. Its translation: CASSRQGWDGETQYF.

The CDR3 bases are TGTGCCAGCAGCAATTCCTCTAATGGGGGGAGATTAGAGACCCAGTACTTC. Amino acids: CASSNSSNGGRLETQYF. This rearrangement joins TRBV21-1 to TRBJ2-5; TRBD2 is taken as the D call from the table, unchecked against the DNA. TRBV21-1 has pseudogene status. The CDR3 has 17 amino acids.

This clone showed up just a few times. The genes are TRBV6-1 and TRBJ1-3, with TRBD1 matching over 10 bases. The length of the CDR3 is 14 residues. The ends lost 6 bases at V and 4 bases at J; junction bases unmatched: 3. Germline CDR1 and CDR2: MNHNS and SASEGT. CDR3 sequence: CASRGQGQGNTIYF. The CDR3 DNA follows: TGTGCCAGCAGGGGACAGGGGCAGGGAAACACCATATATTTT.

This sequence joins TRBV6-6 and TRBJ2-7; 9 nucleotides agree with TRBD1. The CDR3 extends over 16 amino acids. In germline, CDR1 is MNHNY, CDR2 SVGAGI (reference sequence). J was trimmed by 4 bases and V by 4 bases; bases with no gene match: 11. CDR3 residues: CASSSSTGQGWYEQYF. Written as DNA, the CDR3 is TGTGCCAGCAGTTCGAGCACGGGACAGGGTTGGTACGAGCAGTACTTC.